This T cell receptor (beta chain) is from a study of radiation and T cells in renal cell carcinoma. On the study more broadly: Nephrectomy followed 15 Gy stereotactic body radiation by 4 weeks.

The germline gives CDR1 SGHAT, CDR2 FQDESV (reference sequence). The CDR3 consists of 12 residues. Trimming took 5 bases from V and 3 from J, leaving 8 bases between them. The method was immunoSEQ multiplex PCR; TCRdb's version includes in-frame clones alone and lacks a portion of them. The data hold 100,000 to 150,000 clones, with around 83% observed a single time. Concerning this clone itself: The antigen remains unidentified.

Regarding time point: baseline pretreatment blood. Treatment reported: 15 Gy SBRT to primary tumor, nephrectomy 4 weeks later. The patient's renal cell carcinoma had clear cell pathology. Findings and caveats of the study: In blood, top tumor clones expanded by 2 weeks, shrinking by 4.

This chain connects TRBV11-1 to TRBJ2-7; D unresolved. This receptor was obtained from a woman in her sixties with renal cell carcinoma. The sample here was blood, taken from a patient whose treatment included radiotherapy and nephrectomy. This CDR3 is CASSRSNYEQYF. CDR3 DNA: TGTGCCAGCAGCCGATCCAACTACGAGCAGTACTTC.